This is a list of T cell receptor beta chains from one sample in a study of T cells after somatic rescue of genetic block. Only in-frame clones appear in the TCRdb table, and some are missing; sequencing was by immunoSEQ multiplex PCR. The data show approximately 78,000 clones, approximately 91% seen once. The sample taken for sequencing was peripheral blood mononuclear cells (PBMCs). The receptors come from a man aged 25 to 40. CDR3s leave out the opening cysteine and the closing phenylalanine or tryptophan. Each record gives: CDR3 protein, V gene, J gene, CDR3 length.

CDR3: AWRGQGVAKNIQY
V: TRBV30
J: TRBJ2-4
length: 13

CDR3: ASSQELMDTQY
V: TRBV4-1
J: TRBJ2-3
length: 11

CDR3: ASRRGSNQPQH
V: TRBV28
J: TRBJ1-5
length: 11

CDR3: ASSPNLTPTYEQY
V: TRBV28
J: TRBJ2-7
length: 13

CDR3: ASSQLSGANVLT
V: TRBV6-6
J: TRBJ2-6
length: 12

CDR3: ASRRHGQGTLREQY
V: TRBV12-2
J: TRBJ2-7
length: 14

CDR3: ASSYPAGLADTQY
V: TRBV2
J: TRBJ2-3
length: 13

CDR3: ASSDSGRASYEQY
V: TRBV2
J: TRBJ2-7
length: 13

CDR3: ASSVGGGETQY
V: TRBV9
J: TRBJ2-5
length: 11

CDR3: ASSELQGAEQY
V: TRBV6-1
J: TRBJ2-7
length: 11

CDR3: ASSVVSRGYEQY
V: TRBV5-1
J: NA
length: 12

CDR3: ASSQEGTEAF
V: TRBV14
J: TRBJ1-1
length: 10

CDR3: ASSLDPAGNTIY
V: TRBV5-1
J: TRBJ1-3
length: 12

CDR3: ASSKTATGLRGVAKNIQY
V: TRBV7-8
J: TRBJ2-4
length: 18

CDR3: ASSVGGRTGANVLT
V: TRBV9
J: TRBJ2-6
length: 14

CDR3: ASSLRYNEQF
V: TRBV28
J: TRBJ2-1
length: 10

CDR3: ASSRTGSGYGYT
V: TRBV19
J: TRBJ1-2
length: 12

CDR3: ASSQGDRGNTEAF
V: TRBV4-2
J: TRBJ1-1
length: 13

CDR3: ASSTRQGTNEKLF
V: TRBV2
J: TRBJ1-4
length: 13

CDR3: ASSQDRTGRYNEQF
V: TRBV4-3
J: TRBJ2-1
length: 14

CDR3: ASSKSWRGSSYEQY
V: TRBV4-1
J: TRBJ2-7
length: 14

CDR3: AGRTVISYEQY
V: TRBV2
J: TRBJ2-7
length: 11

CDR3: ASSEYQGRTGELF
V: TRBV25-1
J: TRBJ2-2
length: 13

CDR3: ASTSRHSSNYGYT
V: TRBV6-1
J: TRBJ1-2
length: 13

CDR3: ASSQTSGGGNEQF
V: TRBV14
J: TRBJ2-1
length: 13

CDR3: ATSGHRDINEKLF
V: TRBV15
J: TRBJ1-4
length: 13

CDR3: SVEATGQAYEQY
V: TRBV29-1
J: NA
length: 12

CDR3: ASSESRGYTGELF
V: TRBV10-1
J: TRBJ2-2
length: 13

CDR3: ASSPTGTSYNEQF
V: TRBV9
J: TRBJ2-1
length: 13

CDR3: ASSQELAGGTDTQY
V: TRBV4-3
J: TRBJ2-3
length: 14

CDR3: ASSPTRAGQETQY
V: TRBV18
J: TRBJ2-5
length: 13

CDR3: ASSSLPAGALSPLH
V: TRBV11-2
J: TRBJ1-6
length: 14

CDR3: ASSFGLRAGNQPQH
V: TRBV5-5
J: TRBJ1-5
length: 14

CDR3: ASSGAEYSNQPQH
V: TRBV10-2
J: TRBJ1-5
length: 13

CDR3: ASSPQGDLYEQY
V: TRBV7-2
J: TRBJ2-7
length: 12

CDR3: ASSVTGLSYEQY
V: TRBV6-1
J: TRBJ2-7
length: 12

CDR3: ASSLEGGPYEQY
V: TRBV5-4
J: TRBJ2-7
length: 12

CDR3: ASSYSGRAGELF
V: TRBV6-5
J: TRBJ2-2
length: 12

CDR3: ASNKFRGTEAF
V: TRBV6-5
J: TRBJ1-1
length: 11

CDR3: ASSQISGGNTGELF
V: TRBV5-4
J: TRBJ2-2
length: 14

CDR3: ASSLQYSTEAF
V: TRBV4-1
J: TRBJ1-1
length: 11

CDR3: ASSSRKTSGGPDTQY
V: TRBV19
J: TRBJ2-3
length: 15

CDR3: ASSQPGQAYEQY
V: TRBV7-6
J: TRBJ2-7
length: 12

CDR3: ASSPPPGDTEAF
V: TRBV14
J: TRBJ1-1
length: 12

CDR3: ASSGPRTGSNYGYT
V: TRBV2
J: TRBJ1-2
length: 14

CDR3: ASSLAGGSIEQY
V: TRBV7-2
J: TRBJ2-7
length: 12

CDR3: ASSLFYNEQF
V: TRBV10-2
J: TRBJ2-1
length: 10

CDR3: ASSPRDGPGRQF
V: TRBV7-9
J: TRBJ2-1
length: 12

CDR3: ASSQDRNRGQYEQY
V: TRBV4-3
J: TRBJ2-7
length: 14

CDR3: ATSREGQGNHEQY
V: TRBV15
J: TRBJ2-7
length: 13

CDR3: ASRDGFGTEAF
V: TRBV10-1
J: TRBJ1-1
length: 11

CDR3: AISDFAARTDTQY
V: TRBV10-3
J: TRBJ2-3
length: 13